This T cell receptor beta chain derives from a study of regulatory dendritic cells for organ transplantation. Broader study findings: Regulatory dendritic cells appeared to expand memory CD8+ clones less than mature ones. Memory CD8+ T cells were the most oligoclonal; naive cells were highly diverse.

The method was immunoSEQ multiplex PCR; TCRdb's version includes in-frame clones alone and lacks a portion of them. The sample consists of about 30,000 clones, 60% to 80% of them appearing once. Memory T cells were CD45RO+, naive were CD45RA+, sorted by FACS. The CDR3 extends over 14 amino acids. Trimming cost V 9 bases and J 6 bases, with 19 bases left between them. The germline V gene has CDR1 MRHNA and CDR2 SNTAGT. As to this clone: The antigen is undetermined.

This TCR was recovered from a human donor in good health. Material for sequencing was memory CD4+ T cells from blood. Stated subset: CD45RO+ memory T cells. The J gene is TRBJ2-3, the V gene TRBV6-4; weak D call: TRBD2 (7 bases). Written as DNA, the CDR3 is TGTGCCAGTTCGTGGTCGGGGGGCGCGGATACGCAGTATTTT. It encodes CASSWSGGADTQYF.